What follows are 23 T cell receptor beta chains derived from one specimen sequenced in a study of graft-versus-host responses after intestinal transplantation. Some clones are missing from TCRdb's copy, which holds only in-frame ones; the method was immunoSEQ multiplex PCR. The repertoire holds about 98,000 clones, with more than 75% as singletons. The sequencing used PBMCs, collected 255 days after intestinal transplant. The origin of the receptors is a human patient who received an intestinal transplant, so some T cells may come from the graft donor.

The chain has TRBV5-6 and TRBJ2-2; no firm D call. The CDR3 has 14 amino acids. Germline CDR1 SGHDT, CDR2 YYEEEE. Trimming took 2 bases from V and 6 from J, leaving 11 bases between them. Here the CDR3 reads CASSFPTYPGELFF. CDR3 in DNA: TGTGCCAGCAGCTTCCCGACCTACCCCGGGGAGCTGTTTTTT.

The gene calls are TRBV5-4 and TRBJ2-5; 11 bases match TRBD2. J gave up 3 bases and V 4 bases, and 5 bases lay outside the gene matches. CDR3 length: 15 amino acids. Germline values: CDR1 SGHNT, CDR2 YYREEE (reference sequence). The CDR3 DNA reads TGTGCCAGCAGCCGACCACTAGCGGGGGAAGAGACCCAGTACTTC. It encodes CASSRPLAGEETQYF. The full variable domain, rest sourced from reference TRBV5-4 and TRBJ2-5, is ETGVTQSPTHLIKTRGQQVTLRCSSQSGHNTVSWYQQALGQGPQFIFQYYREEENGRGNFPPRFSGLQFPNYSSELNVNALELDDSALYLCASSRPLAGEETQYFGPGTRLLVL.

This clone was seen a single time. This chain links TRBV7-3 with TRBJ2-2; the D call may be TRBD1 or TRBD2 (5 bases each). Trimming removed 5 bases from V and 4 bases from J, with 26 bases in between. The CDR3 has 19 amino acids. Germline lookup yields CDR1 SGHTA and CDR2 FQGTGA. The CDR3 DNA is TGTGCCAGCAGCCACCTGGGGAATACTGAGGGGCCAACCACCGGGGAGCTGTTTTTT. It specifies CASSHLGNTEGPTTGELFF.

This chain uses TRBV9 with TRBJ2-7; possibly TRBD1 or TRBD2 for D (6 bases each). V dropped 0 bases and J dropped 5 bases, with 15 bases sitting between them. CDR1 is SGDLS, CDR2 YYNGEE, per germline. The CDR3 is 15 residues long. CDR3 in DNA: TGTGCCAGCAGCGTAGGAGGGGGGCAGCGGGACGAGCAGTACTTC. Residues: CASSVGGGQRDEQYF. Complete variable domain (other parts from reference TRBV9 and TRBJ2-7): DSGVTQTPKHLITATGQRVTLRCSPRSGDLSVYWYQQSLDQGLQFLIQYYNGEERAKGNILERFSAQQFPDLHSELNLSSLELGDSALYFCASSVGGGQRDEQYFGPGTRLTVT.

The J gene is TRBJ2-6, the V gene TRBV28, with D possibly TRBD1 on 6 matching bases. V lost 3 bases to trimming and J lost 4 bases, with 13 bases between them. This CDR3 comprises 16 residues. Looked up from germline, CDR1 is MDHEN and CDR2 is SYDVKM. In nucleotides, the CDR3 is TGTGCCAGCAGTTTCCCACAGGGATCAGGGGCCAACGTCCTGACTTTC. The encoded protein is CASSFPQGSGANVLTF.

This clone has just a few counts. The chain carries TRBV6-4 and TRBJ2-3, with TRBD2 matching 10 bases. The CDR3 totals 14 residues. V shed 5 bases and J 5 bases; nucleotides not matched to a gene: 4. Per germline, CDR1 MRHNA and CDR2 SNTAGT. Written as DNA, the CDR3 is TGTGCCAGCAGTAGCGGGAGGGCCGAAGATACGCAGTATTTT. Translated, it gives CASSSGRAEDTQYF.

This clone was recorded only once. J is TRBJ2-7 and V is TRBV28, with 11 bases that match TRBD1. Trimming took 2 bases from V and 5 from J; bases not matched to a gene: 11. The CDR3 length is 17 residues. CDR1 and CDR2 from the germline V gene are MDHEN and SYDVKM. The CDR3: CASSLRPGTGGIDEQYV. The CDR3, as DNA: TGTGCCAGCAGTTTACGCCCCGGGACAGGGGGTATAGACGAGCAGTACGTC.

This clone was seen only a few times. This sample also contains other DNA sequences that code for the same CDR3. V gene TRBV18 combines with J gene TRBJ1-1; D remains unclear. The CDR3 consists of 13 residues. Germline V lookup: CDR1 KGHSH, CDR2 LQKENI. Trimming stripped 3 bases from V and 0 bases from J, with 5 bases between. The CDR3 protein is CASSPGLNTEAFF. The CDR3 coding sequence is TGTGCCAGCTCACCGGGCCTGAACACTGAAGCTTTCTTT.

The chain uses TRBV19 and TRBJ1-5; the D gene is possibly TRBD1 (6 bases). This CDR3 is built from 14 residues. Germline-derived CDR1 and CDR2 are LNHDA and SQIVND (reference sequence). Between the trimmed V and J ends, which lost 2 bases and 4 bases, there was a span of 9 bases. The CDR3 sequence is CASSIRQVNQPQHF. The CDR3 bases are TGTGCCAGTAGTATAAGACAGGTAAATCAGCCCCAGCATTTT.

This clone was seen a single time. This rearrangement joins TRBV5-6 to TRBJ1-5; D uncertain. Germline lookup yields CDR1 SGHDT and CDR2 YYEEEE. CDR3 length: 15 amino acids. V was cut by 2 bases and J by 2 bases, with 11 bases left in between. CDR3 protein: CASSFSVGGNQPQHF. In DNA, the CDR3 is TGTGCCAGCAGCTTCTCTGTCGGGGGCAATCAGCCCCAGCATTTT.

The chain links TRBV19 to TRBJ1-5; D possibly corresponds to TRBD1 (5 bases). The V end was cut by 4 bases, the J end by 3 bases, with 10 bases between. Germline-derived CDR1 and CDR2 are LNHDA and SQIVND (reference sequence). This CDR3 region has 14 residues. The CDR3 DNA sequence: TGTGCCAGTAGTAGGGCAGGGTTCAATCAGCCCCAGCATTTT. Translating it yields CASSRAGFNQPQHF. Full variable domain (rest looked up from reference TRBV19 and TRBJ1-5): DGGITQSPKYLFRKEGQNVTLSCEQNLNHDAMYWYRQDPGQGLRLIYYSQIVNDFQKGDIAEGYSVSREKKESFPLTVTSAQKNPTAFYLCASSRAGFNQPQHFGDGTRLSIL.

The rearrangement joins TRBV7-6 to TRBJ2-5; 8 nucleotides line up with TRBD2. Germline V gene data show CDR1 as SGHVS and CDR2 as FNYEAQ. There are 15 residues in the CDR3. V was pared by 5 bases and J by 5 bases, with 10 bases of the junction left unmatched. CDR3 residues: CASSPTSGGRETQYF. The CDR3 bases are TGTGCCAGCAGCCCAACATCGGGGGGGAGGGAGACCCAGTACTTC.

Worth noting for this clone: The sample contains more than one DNA sequence encoding this CDR3. The chain recombines TRBV27 with TRBJ1-2; perhaps TRBD1 as D (5 bases). CDR1 is MNHEY and CDR2 is SMNVEV in the germline V gene (reference sequence). The V and J ends lost 4 bases and 5 bases respectively, with 8 bases between them. This CDR3 is 12 amino acids long. The CDR3 region is CASSSGGYGYTF. The CDR3 DNA sequence: TGTGCCAGCAGTTCCGGGGGGTATGGCTACACCTTC.

V is TRBV29-1 and J is TRBJ2-1, with D hard to call. CDR1 is SQVTM, CDR2 ANQGSEA, per germline. Trimming removed 2 bases from V and 4 bases from J, with 15 bases in between. The CDR3 contains 15 residues. The CDR3 protein is CSVERDDRRYNEQFF. The CDR3 nucleotides are TGCAGCGTTGAACGAGACGATAGACGATACAATGAGCAGTTCTTC.

J is TRBJ2-7 and V is TRBV28; maybe TRBD1 (6 bases). Per germline, CDR1 MDHEN and CDR2 SYDVKM. V lost 3 bases, J lost 2 bases, and 11 bases lay in between. The CDR3 is 14 residues long. The chain's CDR3 is CASSLFGTTYEQYF. CDR3 nucleotides: TGTGCCAGCAGTTTGTTTGGGACAACCTACGAGCAGTACTTC.

The chain has TRBV6-6 and TRBJ2-7; TRBD1 is a possible D gene (5 bases). There are 14 residues in the CDR3. V was pared by 2 bases and J by 5 bases, with 13 bases between. CDR1 is MNHNY, CDR2 SVGAGI, per germline (reference sequence). The CDR3 DNA sequence: TGTGCCAGCAGTTACCTCAGGGTCCGGCACGAGCAGTACTTC. Amino acid sequence: CASSYLRVRHEQYF.

A few counts support this clone. The V and J genes are TRBV6-4 and TRBJ2-6; no clear D. V dropped 1 base and J dropped 0 bases, with 1 base sitting between them. Germline lookup yields CDR1 MRHNA and CDR2 SNTAGT. This CDR3 is built from 14 residues. CDR3 coding DNA: TGTGCCAGCAGTGACTACTCTGGGGCCAACGTCCTGACTTTC. Residues: CASSDYSGANVLTF.

The V call is TRBV2, the J call TRBJ1-1, with 7 bases matching TRBD1. Germline CDR1 SNHLY, CDR2 FYNNEI. Germline trimming cut 9 bases from V and 4 bases from J; bases unmatched to any gene: 2. The CDR3 runs 11 residues. CDR3 region: CASHRGTEAFF. CDR3 nucleotides: TGTGCCAGTCACAGGGGCACTGAAGCTTTCTTT.

On this clone itself: Within the sample, other DNA sequences also encode this same CDR3. The chain combines TRBV5-1 with TRBJ1-3; unclear D gene. V lost 0 bases and J lost 1, with 5 bases in between. The CDR3 covers 14 residues. Germline assignment: CDR1 SGHRS and CDR2 YFSETQ. The DNA of the CDR3 is TGCGCCAGCAGCTTGGGAGGGTCTGGAAACACCATATATTTT. Translating gives CASSLGGSGNTIYF.

V usage is TRBV29-1 and J usage is TRBJ2-2; 9 bases match TRBD1. The ends lost 7 bases at V and 4 bases at J; junction bases unmatched: 7. CDR1 and CDR2 from the germline V gene are SQVTM and ANQGSEA. This CDR3 contains 14 residues. The chain's CDR3 is CSGTTGGPTGELFF. The CDR3, as DNA: TGCAGCGGGACCACAGGGGGCCCCACCGGGGAGCTGTTTTTT.

This chain uses TRBV29-1 with TRBJ2-3; the D gene is possibly TRBD2 (6 bases). In germline, CDR1 is SQVTM, CDR2 ANQGSEA. Trimming removed 6 bases from V and 0 bases from J, with 10 bases in between. The CDR3 spans 13 residues. CDR3 nucleotides: TGCAGCGTCTCGAGCGGGAGCACAGATACGCAGTATTTT. This encodes CSVSSGSTDTQYF.

This sequence joins TRBV2 and TRBJ2-1, with TRBD2 matching over 10 bases. Germline values: CDR1 SNHLY, CDR2 FYNNEI. There are 17 residues in the CDR3. V shed 5 bases and J 7 bases; nucleotides not matched to a gene: 14. CDR3 amino acids: CASSLLQGAGGPNEQFF. As DNA, the CDR3 is TGTGCCAGCAGTCTGCTCCAGGGAGCGGGGGGGCCAAATGAGCAGTTCTTC.

V is TRBV29-1 and J is TRBJ2-5; TRBD2 might be the D (6 bases). V shed 1 base and J shed 5 bases, with 11 bases lying between them. This CDR3 region has 13 residues. The germline V gene has CDR1 SQVTM and CDR2 ANQGSEA. The CDR3 loop is CSVEGGEDETQYF. CDR3 DNA: TGCAGCGTTGAAGGCGGGGAGGACGAGACCCAGTACTTC. The full variable domain, in which reference TRBV29-1 and TRBJ2-5 provide the parts outside the CDR3, is SAVISQKPSRDICQRGTSLTIQCQVDSQVTMMFWYRQQPGQSLTLIATANQGSEATYESGFVIDKFPISRPNLTFSTLTVSNMSPEDSSIYLCSVEGGEDETQYFGPGTRLLVL.